These 20 T cell receptor beta chains were all obtained from the same sample, sequenced in a study of blood T cells in healthy people across ages. It was with a sample-barcoded 5' primer and a J-beta primer mix that a second PCR of about 6 to 11 cycles was run. Via MiXCR, TCRdb re-called the 5' RACE reads, giving one row per CDR3 protein. Counted here are roughly 1,800,000 distinct CDR3 sequences, 49% occurring once; the ten biggest clones make up 2.1%. Material for sequencing was blood. The source of these receptors is a middle-aged woman in good health.

The chain links TRBV27 to TRBJ1-2; D is perhaps TRBD1 (6 bases). The germline V gene encodes CDR1 MNHEY and CDR2 SMNVEV (reference sequence). The CDR3 runs 13 residues. Trimming pared 7 bases from V and 6 bases from J, leaving 15 bases between. CDR3 coding DNA: TGTGCCAGCATGGGACACCCAAAGGATGGCTACACCTTC. This encodes CASMGHPKDGYTF.

This chain joins TRBV13 and TRBJ2-5; 7 bases are a match to TRBD2. The DNA matches TRBJ2-7 better at its end, which makes the J call doubtful. Germline assignment: CDR1 PRHDT and CDR2 FYEKMQ (reference sequence). The CDR3 runs 17 residues. The CDR3 loop reads CASSLKSGRRHAYEQYF. CDR3 in DNA: TGTGCCAGCAGCTTAAAATCCGGGAGGCGACATGCCTACGAGCAGTACTTC.

In its sample, this clonotype was seen a few times. The rearrangement joins TRBV20-1 to TRBJ2-5; the D gene is possibly TRBD1 (5 bases). CDR3 length: 13 amino acids. V lost 6 bases and J lost 2, with 13 bases in between. Germline values: CDR1 DFQATT, CDR2 SNEGSKA (reference sequence). CDR3 loop: CSATQGYQETQYF. In DNA form, the CDR3 reads TGCAGTGCGACGCAGGGTTATCAAGAGACCCAGTACTTC.

V gene TRBV7-2 combines with J gene TRBJ2-2, with D possibly being TRBD2 (6 bases). Germline V CDR1 and CDR2: SGHTA, FQGNSA. The CDR3 covers 13 residues. V was pared by 9 bases and J by 2 bases, with 10 bases between. The DNA of the CDR3 is TGTGCCAGTGGGACTTACAACACCGGGGAGCTGTTTTTT. This translates into CASGTYNTGELFF.

The chain recombines TRBV4-2 with TRBJ2-3; 12 nucleotides match TRBD2. This CDR3 has 20 amino acids. Germline assignment: CDR1 LGHNA and CDR2 YNFKEQ. The V and J ends lost 1 base and 0 bases, in that order; junction bases with no gene match: 11. In DNA, the CDR3 is TGTGCCAGCAGCCAAGTCGGGGCCCTAGCGGGGGGGCGGAGCACAGATACGCAGTATTTT. Translating it yields CASSQVGALAGGRSTDTQYF.

V usage is TRBV28 and J usage is TRBJ1-4; possible D gene TRBD1, 6 bases. Germline CDR1 and CDR2: MDHEN and SYDVKM. V lost 7 bases, J lost 3 bases, and 18 bases lay in between. The CDR3 length is 16 residues. The CDR3 DNA reads TGTGCCAGCACCGGGGGGACACCGGGGGCTAATGAAAAACTGTTTTTT. Translation gives CASTGGTPGANEKLFF.

V gene TRBV11-2 combines with J gene TRBJ2-3; 10 bases agree with TRBD1. This CDR3 contains 16 residues. The V gene end was trimmed by 1 base and the J gene end by 2 bases; junction bases not matched to a gene: 3. CDR1 and CDR2 from the germline V gene are SGHAT and FQNNGV. CDR3 region: CASSLAGTGVTDTQYF. DNA for the CDR3: TGTGCCAGCAGCTTAGCCGGGACAGGGGTCACAGATACGCAGTATTTT.

The gene calls are TRBV6-1 and TRBJ1-2; D possibly corresponds to TRBD1 (5 bases). Germline-derived CDR1 and CDR2 are MNHNS and SASEGT. Deletions cut 4 bases from V and 3 bases from J, with 18 bases between. This CDR3 is built from 16 residues. The CDR3 loop is CASSGYLGRADYGYTF. In DNA, the CDR3 is TGTGCCAGCAGTGGCTACCTGGGCAGGGCAGACTATGGCTACACCTTC.

This clonotype has more than one count but fewer than ten. The gene calls are TRBV18 and TRBJ2-7; 9 bases map to TRBD1. J gave up 5 bases and V 3 bases, and 5 bases lay outside the gene matches. The CDR3 length is 14 residues. The germline V gene encodes CDR1 KGHSH and CDR2 LQKENI. In nucleotides, the CDR3 is TGTGCCAGCTCACCCGGGACAGGGCAGGACGAGCAGTACTTC. It encodes CASSPGTGQDEQYF.

The chain couples TRBV9 to TRBJ1-3, with D uncertain. Per germline, CDR1 SGDLS and CDR2 YYNGEE. Trimming removed 2 bases from V and 2 bases from J, with 2 bases in between. This CDR3 is 12 amino acids long. Here the CDR3 reads CASSVAGNTIYF. DNA of the CDR3: TGTGCCAGCAGCGTCGCTGGAAACACCATATATTTT.

This clonotype was picked up many times. The chain links TRBV6-2 or TRBV6-3 to TRBJ2-6; TRBD2 matches at 9 bases. V lost 5 bases to trimming and J lost 0 bases; unmatched junction nucleotides: 5. CDR1 MNHEY and CDR2 SVGEGT come from the germline V gene. CDR3 length equals 17 residues. The CDR3, as DNA: TGTGCCAGCAGTATCCTAGCGGGGAGCTCTGGGGCCAACGTCCTGACTTTC. Residues: CASSILAGSSGANVLTF.

The chain recombines TRBV24-1 with TRBJ2-5; TRBD2 matches at 12 bases. The V and J ends lost 2 bases and 5 bases, in that order; junction bases with no gene match: 5. This CDR3 has 16 amino acids. Germline lookup yields CDR1 KGHDR and CDR2 SFDVKD. CDR3 coding DNA: TGTGCCACCAGTGATTCTAGCGGGGGGGCCTTGGAGACCCAGTACTTC. This codes for CATSDSSGGALETQYF.

J is TRBJ2-4 and V is TRBV20-1, with D tentatively TRBD2 (5 bases). The germline V gene encodes CDR1 DFQATT and CDR2 SNEGSKA (reference sequence). V was trimmed by 3 bases and J by 7 bases, leaving 16 bases between them. The CDR3 runs 14 residues. The CDR3: CSASDYGGGNIQYF. Written as DNA, the CDR3 is TGCAGTGCTAGTGACTACGGCGGCGGGAACATTCAGTACTTC.

This clonotype came up a few times. The CDR3 region is CASKIGASTDTQYF. CDR3 nucleotide sequence: TGTGCCAGCAAAATAGGAGCATCCACAGATACGCAGTATTTT. The rearrangement uses TRBV28 and TRBJ2-3; D not resolved. The CDR3 is made up of 14 amino acids. V was shortened by 7 bases and J by 2 bases, with 13 bases between the two germline ends. Germline V gene lookup returns CDR1 MDHEN and CDR2 SYDVKM.

This clonotype was picked up a small number of times. This chain uses TRBV4-2 with TRBJ2-3; the D is unclear. V gave up 2 bases and J gave up 2 bases, with 14 bases separating them. Germline CDR1 LGHNA, CDR2 YNFKEQ. The CDR3 has 16 residues. CDR3 loop: CASSQHGGVDTDTQYF. The CDR3 bases are TGTGCCAGCAGCCAACACGGTGGGGTAGACACAGATACGCAGTATTTT.

This clonotype has more than one count but fewer than ten. This chain uses TRBV25-1 with TRBJ2-5; 7 nucleotides line up with TRBD1. This CDR3 has 15 amino acids. J was trimmed by 3 bases and V by 3 bases; bases with no gene match: 7. Germline V gene lookup returns CDR1 MGHDK and CDR2 SYGVNS. DNA of the CDR3: TGTGCCAGCAGTGAGACCGGGACAGCTAAAGAGACCCAGTACTTC. Residues: CASSETGTAKETQYF.

The rearrangement uses TRBV4-3 and TRBJ1-2; 10 bases align to TRBD1. CDR1 and CDR2 (germline): LGHNA, YSLEER. Trimming took 4 bases from V and 6 from J; bases not matched to a gene: 8. The CDR3 spans 15 residues. This CDR3 reads CASSPPDRGFNGYTF. CDR3 bases: TGCGCCAGCAGCCCACCGGACAGGGGGTTCAATGGCTACACCTTC.

V usage is TRBV11-2 and J usage is TRBJ2-5, with D possibly being TRBD2 (6 bases). The CDR3 has 13 residues. The V end lost 4 bases, the J end lost 5 bases, and 11 bases lay between the germline ends. The germline V gene encodes CDR1 SGHAT and CDR2 FQNNGV. In nucleotides, the CDR3 is TGTGCCAGCAGCTCCGAGGGACTTGAGACCCAGTACTTC. This codes for CASSSEGLETQYF.

The chain is built from TRBV7-2 and TRBJ1-5; 9 nucleotides match TRBD1. After removal of 5 bases from V and 6 bases from J, the junction contained 14 bases not matched to a gene. CDR3 length: 17 amino acids. The germline gives CDR1 SGHTA, CDR2 FQGNSA. The CDR3 sequence: CASSRRPGTGRSQPQHF. In DNA, the CDR3 is TGTGCCAGCAGCCGACGTCCCGGGACAGGGCGAAGTCAGCCCCAGCATTTT.

This chain connects TRBV14 to TRBJ2-5, with D possibly being TRBD2 (5 bases). The V gene's germline CDR1 is SGHDN and CDR2 FVKESK. Trimming left V 6 bases short and J 0 bases short, with 14 bases between. This CDR3 contains 15 residues. CDR3 DNA sequence: TGTGCCAGCAGTCTTATAACGGACTACCAAGAGACCCAGTACTTC. Translation: CASSLITDYQETQYF.